These T cell receptor beta chains were read from a single sample in a study of shared clonotypes between healthy human individuals. Assay used: immunoSEQ multiplex PCR; TCRdb lists only in-frame clones, some missing. The sample includes 980,000 or so clones, approximately 80% of them seen just once. Sequenced material: memory CD4+ T cells sorted from blood. These receptors all come from a man aged 18 to 30 in good health. The CDR3 runs from the conserved cysteine through the conserved F or W. Rows give clone size only sometimes, using once, few, many, or a class for an expanded clone.

>TRBJ2-1|NA|TRBV7-2
CASSLAAPINEQFF
>TRBJ1-1|NA|TRBV5-1
CASSKWDRGQGTEAFF
>TRBJ2-3|NA|TRBV28
CASSSGQGAPDTQYF
>TRBJ2-1|NA|TRBV2
CASSGQNNEQFF
>TRBJ2-5|NA|TRBV5-6
CASSSRLAGETQYF
>TRBJ1-3|NA|TRBV2
CASRGPRGNTIYF
>TRBJ2-7|NA|TRBV5-1
CASSLDAGVSAFEQYF
>TRBJ2-3|NA|TRBV25-1
CASSEFRDIYSTDTQYF
>TRBJ1-6|NA|TRBV5-1
CASSLELGSPLHF
>TRBJ1-5|few|TRBV6-1
CASTIQGGQPQHF
>TRBJ2-2|NA|TRBV6-1
CASSSGTGELFF
>TRBJ1-2|once|TRBV28
CASSPGGPPYGYTF
>TRBJ1-2|NA|TRBV5-8
CASSFRDLEGAVRSYGYTF
>TRBJ1-2|few|TRBV28
CASRGLGTGGFGYGYTF
>TRBJ2-7|NA|TRBV2
CASSELLVGYEQYF
>TRBJ1-4|NA|TRBV19
CASSTQGLYATNEKLFF